This entry describes one TCR beta chain. The antigen is not known. This entry comes from a study of T-cell reconstitution after alpha-beta-depleted transplantation in children. Whole-study results and caveats: In some patients, recipient T cells and intrathymic progenitors surviving conditioning explained high day-60 diversity.

The trim removed 1 base at V and 4 bases at J, leaving 12 bases unmatched. Germline V CDR1 and CDR2: KGHDR, SFDVKD. CDR3 length: 18 amino acids. Molecular barcoding with unique molecular identifiers was used for the TCRbeta library. One entry per CDR3 protein results from TCRdb running MiXCR on the PCR reads. The table has around 440,000 distinct CDR3 sequences, under 20% seen once. The J gene is TRBJ2-3, the V gene TRBV24-1, with 8 bases fitting TRBD1. Here the sequenced sample was PBMCs, mostly from graft donor cells, taken 360 days after TCRalphabeta/CD19-depleted stem cell transplant. This sequence originates from a boy under two years old who had a stem cell transplant for Wiskott-Aldrich syndrome, so the T cells may come from the graft donor. The CDR3 loop is CATSDFHTGTGFSDTQYF. CDR3 in DNA: TGTGCCACCAGTGATTTCCACACCGGGACAGGATTCTCAGATACGCAGTATTTT.